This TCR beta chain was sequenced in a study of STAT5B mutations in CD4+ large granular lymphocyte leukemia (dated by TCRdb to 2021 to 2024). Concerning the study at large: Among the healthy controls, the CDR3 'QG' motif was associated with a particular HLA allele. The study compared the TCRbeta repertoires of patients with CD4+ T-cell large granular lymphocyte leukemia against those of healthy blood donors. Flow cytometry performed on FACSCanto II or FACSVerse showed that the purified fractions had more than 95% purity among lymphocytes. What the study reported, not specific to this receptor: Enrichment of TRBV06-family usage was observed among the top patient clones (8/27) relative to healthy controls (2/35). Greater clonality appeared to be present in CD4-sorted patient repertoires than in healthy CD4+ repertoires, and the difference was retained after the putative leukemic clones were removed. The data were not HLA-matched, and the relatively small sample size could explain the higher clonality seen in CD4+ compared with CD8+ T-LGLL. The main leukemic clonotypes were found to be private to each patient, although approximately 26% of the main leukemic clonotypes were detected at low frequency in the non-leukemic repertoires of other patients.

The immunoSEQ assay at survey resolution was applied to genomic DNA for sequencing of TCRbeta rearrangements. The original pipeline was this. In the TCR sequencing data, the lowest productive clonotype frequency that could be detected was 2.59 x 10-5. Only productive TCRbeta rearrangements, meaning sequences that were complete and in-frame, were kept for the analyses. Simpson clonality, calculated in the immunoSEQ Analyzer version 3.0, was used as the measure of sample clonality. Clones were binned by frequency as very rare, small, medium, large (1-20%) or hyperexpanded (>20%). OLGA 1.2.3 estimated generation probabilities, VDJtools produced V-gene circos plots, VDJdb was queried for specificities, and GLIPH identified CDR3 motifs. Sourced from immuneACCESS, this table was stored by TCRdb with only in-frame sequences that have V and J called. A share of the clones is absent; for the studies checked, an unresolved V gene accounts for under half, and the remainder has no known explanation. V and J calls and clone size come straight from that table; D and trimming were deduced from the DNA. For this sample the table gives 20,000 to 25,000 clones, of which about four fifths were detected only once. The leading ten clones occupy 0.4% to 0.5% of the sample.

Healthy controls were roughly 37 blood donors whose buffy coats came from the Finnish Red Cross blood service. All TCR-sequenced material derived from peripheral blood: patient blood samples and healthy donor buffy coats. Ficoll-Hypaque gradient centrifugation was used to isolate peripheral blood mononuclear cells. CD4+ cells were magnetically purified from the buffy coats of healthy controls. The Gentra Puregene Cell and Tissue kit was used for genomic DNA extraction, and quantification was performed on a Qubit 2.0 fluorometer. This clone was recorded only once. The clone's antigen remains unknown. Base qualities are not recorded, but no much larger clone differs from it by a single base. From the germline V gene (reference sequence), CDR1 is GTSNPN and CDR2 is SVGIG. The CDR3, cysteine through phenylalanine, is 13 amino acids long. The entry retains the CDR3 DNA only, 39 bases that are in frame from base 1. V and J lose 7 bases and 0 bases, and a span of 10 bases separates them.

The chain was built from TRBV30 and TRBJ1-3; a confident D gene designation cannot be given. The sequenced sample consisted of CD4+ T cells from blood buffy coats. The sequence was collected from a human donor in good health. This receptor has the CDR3 CASTLSSGNTIYF. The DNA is TGTGCCTCAACACTGAGCTCTGGAAACACCATATATTTT.